Listed below are T cell receptor beta chains from one sample, sequenced in a study of yellow fever vaccine responses in identical twins. A single record per CDR3 protein comes from TCRdb applying MiXCR to the RT-PCR reads. The sample carries roughly 1,400 distinct CDR3 sequences, about nine tenths recorded once. The specimen was T cells from blood (PBMCs), unsorted or a sorted subset (not recorded which), collected before or after yellow fever vaccination (not recorded which). The receptor source for this set is a woman aged 18 to 35 who received the yellow fever vaccine. Each CDR3 is given with its conserved first and last residue. The order of the fields is V gene, D gene, J gene, clone size, CDR3 protein, CDR3 DNA. The D gene is left open where the match is weak. Clone size is not always given. Where it is, it says once, few, many or a class for expanded clones.

TRBV5-1	-	TRBJ2-1	-	CASSLLPHDRNNEQFF	TGCGCCAGCAGCTTGTTACCCCACGACAGAAACAATGAGCAGTTCTTC
TRBV13	TRBD1	TRBJ2-1	-	CASNDVDRGGYNEQFF	TGTGCCAGCAACGATGTGGACAGGGGGGGCTACAATGAGCAGTTCTTC
TRBV29-1	TRBD2	TRBJ2-7	-	CSVDELLAGEVSYEQYF	TGCAGCGTTGATGAGTTATTAGCGGGAGAGGTCTCCTACGAGCAGTACTTC
TRBV13	-	TRBJ2-1	-	CASRAGAAKVHNEQFF	TGTGCCAGCAGGGCAGGGGCCGCGAAGGTTCACAATGAGCAGTTCTTC
TRBV6-1	-	TRBJ2-1	-	CASSAGSTNEQFF	TGTGCCAGCAGTGCAGGTTCCACCAATGAGCAGTTCTTC
TRBV10-3	-	TRBJ1-1	-	CAISGGEGGTEAFF	TGTGCCATCAGTGGGGGGGAGGGAGGCACTGAAGCTTTCTTT
TRBV10-1	-	TRBJ2-1	-	CASSEGRREQFF	TGCGCCAGCAGTGAAGGGCGGCGTGAGCAGTTCTTC
TRBV11-1	-	TRBJ2-3	-	CASSATSTDTQYF	TGTGCCAGCAGCGCGACTAGCACAGATACGCAGTATTTT
TRBV10-1	-	TRBJ1-2	-	CASSESGSYGYTF	TGCGCCAGCAGTGAATCCGGGAGCTATGGCTACACCTTC
TRBV23-1	-	TRBJ2-5	-	CASSEMVETQYF	TGCGCCAGCAGTGAAATGGTGGAGACCCAGTACTTC
TRBV11-2	TRBD2	TRBJ2-7	-	CASSLQREGRSSYEQYF	TGTGCCAGCAGCTTACAACGGGAGGGCCGCAGCTCCTACGAGCAGTACTTC
TRBV7-3	-	TRBJ2-5	-	CASSLIWAGRMQETQYF	TGTGCCAGCAGCTTAATATGGGCGGGTAGGATGCAAGAGACCCAGTACTTC
TRBV10-1	TRBD2	TRBJ2-3	-	CASSPASGRTDTQYF	TGCGCCAGCAGTCCCGCTAGCGGTCGCACAGATACGCAGTATTTT
TRBV10-3	TRBD1	TRBJ1-5	-	CAISDRGMSQPQHF	TGTGCCATCAGCGACAGGGGCATGAGTCAGCCCCAGCATTTT
TRBV24-1	-	TRBJ1-2	-	CATSVGHGYTF	TGTGCCACCAGTGTCGGACATGGCTACACCTTC
TRBV10-3	TRBD1	TRBJ1-1	-	CAVKTGNENTEAFF	TGTGCCGTAAAGACAGGGAACGAGAACACTGAAGCTTTCTTT
TRBV11-3	-	TRBJ2-7	-	CASSSDYEQYF	TGTGCCAGCAGCTCTGACTACGAGCAGTACTTC
TRBV4-1	-	TRBJ2-4	-	CASSQDLSVGNIQYF	TGCGCCAGCAGCCAAGATCTGAGCGTCGGAAACATTCAGTACTTC
TRBV12-3/TRBV12-4	TRBD2	TRBJ2-1	-	CASSPLSGRASYNEQFF	TGTGCCAGCAGTCCCCTAAGCGGGAGAGCGTCCTACAATGAGCAGTTCTTC
TRBV24-1	TRBD1	TRBJ1-2	-	CATSDLGPTGQGYGYTF	TGTGCCACCAGTGATTTGGGGCCCACCGGACAGGGCTATGGCTACACCTTC
TRBV20-1	-	TRBJ1-5	-	CSARDRGNQPQHF	TGCAGTGCTAGAGATCGGGGCAATCAGCCCCAGCATTTT
TRBV4-1	-	TRBJ1-1	few	CASSQELQGMNTEAFF	TGCGCCAGCAGCCAAGAGTTGCAGGGGATGAACACTGAAGCTTTCTTT
TRBV6-5	-	TRBJ2-2	-	CASSYLQGGNTGELFF	TGTGCCAGCAGTTACTTACAGGGAGGGAACACCGGGGAGCTGTTTTTT
TRBV4-2	-	TRBJ1-5	few	CASSQEGQGSNQPQHF	TGTGCCAGCAGCCAAGAGGGTCAGGGGAGTAATCAGCCCCAGCATTTT
TRBV5-4	TRBD1	TRBJ1-2	-	CASSLSTGGRYGYTF	TGTGCCAGCAGCTTGTCGACAGGGGGAAGATATGGCTACACCTTC
TRBV11-2	-	TRBJ2-7	-	CASSSPGNYEQYF	TGTGCCAGCAGCTCCCCGGGGAACTACGAGCAGTACTTC
TRBV11-2	-	TRBJ2-2	-	CASSHPGTGELFF	TGTGCCAGCAGCCATCCGGGCACCGGGGAGCTGTTTTTT
TRBV7-9	TRBD1	TRBJ1-2	-	CASSPGQGVSGYTF	TGTGCCAGCAGCCCCGGACAGGGAGTGAGTGGCTACACCTTC
TRBV11-1	-	TRBJ1-1	-	CASSFGPLEAFF	TGTGCCAGCAGCTTTGGGCCCCTTGAAGCTTTCTTT
TRBV9	TRBD1	TRBJ2-5	-	CASSVGQGLVETQYF	TGTGCCAGCAGCGTGGGACAGGGATTGGTGGAGACCCAGTACTTC
TRBV6-2/TRBV6-3	-	TRBJ2-7	-	CASSYGGIYEQYF	TGTGCCAGCAGTTATGGCGGCATCTACGAGCAGTACTTC
TRBV11-1	-	TRBJ2-2	-	CASRATRTEPGELFF	TGTGCCAGCAGAGCAACTAGAACTGAGCCCGGGGAGCTGTTTTTT
TRBV6-1	-	TRBJ1-1	-	CASRDGSEAFF	TGTGCCAGTAGAGATGGGAGTGAAGCTTTCTTT
TRBV15	TRBD2	TRBJ2-1	-	CATSTAGGINEQFF	TGTGCCACCAGCACCGCGGGAGGGATAAATGAGCAGTTCTTC
TRBV10-3	TRBD2	TRBJ2-7	-	CAISGGGGAYEQYF	TGTGCCATCAGTGGTGGCGGGGGGGCCTACGAGCAGTACTTC
TRBV30	TRBD1	TRBJ1-5	-	CAWRDRDRGTLTQPQHF	TGTGCCTGGAGGGACCGGGACAGGGGAACCTTAACTCAGCCCCAGCATTTT
TRBV2	-	TRBJ2-5	-	CASIGTADKETQYF	TGTGCCAGCATAGGGACGGCAGATAAAGAGACCCAGTACTTC
TRBV24-1	-	TRBJ1-2	-	CATLPRGKLYGYTF	TGTGCCACCCTCCCCCGGGGGAAACTCTATGGCTACACCTTC
TRBV2	TRBD2	TRBJ2-1	-	CASSEGLAGYNEQFF	TGTGCCAGCAGTGAGGGACTAGCGGGTTACAATGAGCAGTTCTTC
TRBV10-1	TRBD1	TRBJ2-7	-	CASSGGQGDSYEQYF	TGCGCCAGCAGTGGGGGACAGGGTGATTCCTACGAGCAGTACTTC
TRBV11-2	-	TRBJ2-7	-	CASSLEGTNSRWGQYF	TGTGCCAGCAGCTTAGAAGGGACGAACTCTCGGTGGGGGCAGTACTTC
TRBV5-5	-	TRBJ2-2	once	CASSLSSNTGELFF	TGTGCCAGCAGCTTGTCCTCCAACACCGGGGAGCTGTTTTTT
TRBV2	-	TRBJ2-7	-	CASSVLGSTYEQYF	TGTGCCAGCAGTGTACTAGGGTCCACCTACGAGCAGTACTTC
TRBV10-3	-	TRBJ1-5	-	CAISENREMGNQPQHF	TGTGCCATCAGTGAGAACAGGGAAATGGGCAATCAGCCCCAGCATTTT
TRBV11-2	-	TRBJ2-3	-	CASRVEGYTDTQYF	TGTGCCAGCAGGGTGGAGGGCTACACAGATACGCAGTATTTT
TRBV5-1	TRBD2	TRBJ2-7	-	CASSFSGSSSYEQYF	TGCGCCAGCAGCTTCAGCGGGAGTAGTTCCTACGAGCAGTACTTC
TRBV11-2	TRBD2	TRBJ2-4	-	CASSLRLAGGTKNIQYF	TGTGCCAGCAGCTTACGACTAGCGGGGGGGACCAAAAACATTCAGTACTTC